These T cell receptor beta chains were read from a single sample in a study of cytomegalovirus exposure and HLA in healthy donors. Repertoires were generated with immunoSEQ multiplex PCR, while TCRdb's copy carries only in-frame clones and drops some. This sample yields some 170,000 clones, of which roughly nine tenths are seen a single time; roughly 2.7% belongs to the top ten. Sequencing was done on a sample of PBMCs. These receptors came from a man aged 18 to 29 in good health and CMV-seropositive. The CDR3 runs from the conserved cysteine through the conserved F or W. The D gene is left open where the match is weak. Expanded clones are given a class, and other clones once, few, many or no size at all.

clone size	V gene	D gene	J gene	CDR3 protein	CDR3 DNA
-	TRBV4-1	-	TRBJ1-3	CASRGTGGNTIYF	TGCGCCAGCAGGGGGACTGGGGGAAACACCATATATTTT
-	TRBV7-9	-	TRBJ1-4	CASSLPGDEKLFF	TGTGCCAGCAGCTTACCCGGGGATGAAAAACTGTTTTTT
-	TRBV27	-	TRBJ1-2	CASSLGRDGGYTF	TGTGCCAGCAGCTTGGGCAGGGATGGTGGCTACACCTTC
-	TRBV4-2	TRBD1	TRBJ1-2	CASSQERSGGNYGYTF	TGTGCCAGCAGCCAAGAGAGATCAGGGGGCAACTATGGCTACACCTTC
once	TRBV18	-	TRBJ1-4	CASSPKDGSEKLFF	TGTGCCAGCTCACCAAAGGACGGGAGCGAAAAACTGTTTTTT
-	TRBV6-5	-	TRBJ1-4	CASTAHQGRGEKLFF	TGTGCCAGCACCGCCCATCAGGGGAGGGGTGAAAAACTGTTTTTT
-	TRBV5-4	-	TRBJ1-6	CASSLVIPPLNSPLHF	TGTGCCAGCAGCTTGGTCATCCCGCCACTTAATTCACCCCTCCACTTT
-	TRBV6-5	-	TRBJ2-7	CASSSPYEQYF	TGTGCCAGCAGTAGCCCCTACGAGCAGTACTTC
-	TRBV7-6	-	TRBJ2-1	CASSLAPSPVRNEQFF	TGTGCCAGCAGCTTAGCGCCTTCTCCAGTTCGCAATGAGCAGTTCTTC
once	TRBV20-1	-	TRBJ2-1	CSARDSGEQFF	TGCAGTGCTAGAGATAGTGGTGAGCAGTTCTTC
-	TRBV9	TRBD2	TRBJ2-1	CASSVSGGSNEQFF	TGTGCCAGCAGCGTTAGCGGGGGGAGCAATGAGCAGTTCTTC
-	TRBV28	-	TRBJ2-7	CASSFSGERSYEQYF	TGTGCCAGCAGTTTTTCGGGGGAGAGGAGCTACGAGCAGTACTTC
-	TRBV9	-	TRBJ2-1	CASSVVSGAPTKNNEQFF	TGTGCCAGCAGCGTAGTGTCAGGGGCCCCCACTAAAAACAATGAGCAGTTCTTC
-	TRBV13	TRBD2	TRBJ2-1	CASSPKRRTSGSSNEQFF	TGTGCCAGCAGCCCTAAAAGACGGACTAGCGGGAGTAGCAATGAGCAGTTCTTC
once	TRBV4-1	-	TRBJ2-4	CASSHPLQGYIQYF	TGCGCCAGCAGCCACCCTCTACAGGGTTACATTCAGTACTTC
-	TRBV11-3	-	TRBJ2-7	CASSLGDSEQYF	TGTGCCAGCAGCTTAGGGGACTCGGAGCAGTACTTC
-	TRBV5-1	-	TRBJ1-5	CASSLGGVTGQPQHF	TGCGCCAGCAGCTTGGGGGGGGTGACGGGTCAGCCCCAGCATTTT
-	TRBV5-6	TRBD2	TRBJ2-1	CASSPRGGRGYYNEQFF	TGTGCCAGCAGCCCCCGAGGCGGGAGAGGATACTACAATGAGCAGTTCTTC
-	TRBV4-3	TRBD1	TRBJ1-1	CASSQVGDRDTEAFF	TGCGCCAGCAGCCAAGTTGGGGACAGGGACACTGAAGCTTTCTTT
-	TRBV19	TRBD1	TRBJ1-4	CASRDLGQGYYEKLFF	TGTGCCAGTAGGGACCTGGGACAGGGGTATTATGAAAAACTGTTTTTT
-	TRBV4-1	-	TRBJ2-5	CASSRLVQETQYF	TGCGCCAGCAGCCGACTAGTTCAAGAGACCCAGTACTTC
-	TRBV11-1	TRBD1	TRBJ2-7	CASSLAQGQGVPEQYF	TGTGCCAGCAGCTTAGCGCAGGGACAGGGGGTTCCCGAGCAGTACTTC
-	TRBV27	TRBD2	TRBJ2-1	CAILLANEQFF	TGTGCCATACTACTAGCGAATGAGCAGTTCTTC
-	TRBV6-1	-	TRBJ2-2	CASSEPGLVAGELFF	TGTGCCAGCAGTGAACCAGGGCTTGTGGCCGGGGAGCTGTTTTTT
-	TRBV25-1	-	TRBJ2-5	CASSEQGLGTQYF	TGTGCCAGCAGTGAACAGGGTCTAGGGACCCAGTACTTC
-	TRBV7-2	TRBD2	TRBJ2-1	CASSLGLAGYNEQFF	TGTGCCAGCAGCTTAGGGCTAGCGGGATACAATGAGCAGTTCTTC
-	TRBV14	-	TRBJ2-6	CASSQGGIWANVLTF	TGTGCCAGCAGTCAAGGCGGGATCTGGGCCAACGTCCTGACTTTC
-	TRBV4-1	-	TRBJ2-2	CASSLGGAVLRKNTGELFF	TGCGCCAGCAGCCTTGGGGGGGCAGTCCTTAGGAAAAACACCGGGGAGCTGTTTTTT
-	TRBV7-2	-	TRBJ2-5	CASSLMLAPGETQYF	TGTGCCAGCAGCCTAATGCTAGCGCCTGGGGAGACCCAGTACTTC
-	TRBV30	TRBD1	TRBJ2-5	CAWSVGDRVRQETQYF	TGTGCCTGGAGTGTAGGGGACAGGGTGAGGCAAGAGACCCAGTACTTC
-	TRBV9	TRBD2	TRBJ2-3	CASSGTSGTDTQYF	TGTGCCAGCAGCGGGACTAGCGGCACAGATACGCAGTATTTT
-	TRBV14	-	TRBJ2-2	CASSLRSRGGELFF	TGTGCCAGCAGCTTACGGTCCCGAGGTGGGGAGCTGTTTTTT
-	TRBV7-3	TRBD1	TRBJ1-3	CASSPGTGANTIYF	TGTGCCAGCAGCCCCGGGACAGGAGCGAACACCATATATTTT
-	TRBV15	TRBD1	TRBJ2-2	CATSSTHRDRGTGELFF	TGTGCCACCAGCAGCACACACCGGGACAGGGGAACCGGGGAGCTGTTTTTT
-	TRBV7-8	TRBD1	TRBJ2-7	CASSFNEPLGGPYEQYF	TGTGCCAGCAGCTTCAACGAACCGCTAGGGGGCCCCTACGAGCAGTACTTC
-	TRBV4-3	TRBD1	TRBJ1-1	CASSQGAGQGVPEAFF	TGCGCCAGCAGCCAAGGGGCCGGACAGGGTGTCCCTGAAGCTTTCTTT